This is a list of T cell receptor beta chains from one sample in a study of T cell changes during pregnancy in multiple sclerosis. Some clones are missing from TCRdb's copy, which holds only in-frame ones; the method was immunoSEQ multiplex PCR. The sample has some 64,000 clones; 85% to 90% are singletons. This specimen was peripheral blood, taken in the first trimester of pregnancy. These receptors all stem from a female donor in good health, enrolled as a control in a pregnancy study. The conserved cysteine and the conserved F or W are not part of the CDR3 here. Each record gives: V gene, CDR3 protein.

TRBV6-5,ASSSAKQGNGYT
TRBV4-3,ASSQGDSSNTEAF
TRBV7-8,ASSLEGGARAMDGYT
TRBV29-1,SGTAGSREQF
TRBV5-1,ASHGEGLGNTEAF
TRBV30,AWSVKIRGLGQPQH
TRBV4-2,ASSQADRGTSYEQY
TRBV19,ASSTYRGDEQF
TRBV6-5,ASSYAGLDEKLF
TRBV19,ASSIGTNQPQH
TRBV9,ASSVGSLAGGSQETQY
TRBV12-5,ASALGANTEAF
TRBV7-9,ASSSTTGGSSYEQY
TRBV30,AWSPGGPEKLF
TRBV30,AWKAAGWQAF
TRBV4-2,ASSRDRGNGELF
TRBV29-1,SVVGQGISGANVLT
TRBV28,ASSSPSFPYEQY
TRBV6-5,ASSYSNRGPYNEQF
TRBV7-2,ASSFGPPTGPTGELF
TRBV5-6,ASSLGRVMTPDTQY
TRBV5-1,AIRGQNTEAF
TRBV27,ASSSDRGATEAF
TRBV19,ASSIDRSTSGNTIY
TRBV19,ASSTRGYTEAF
TRBV5-1,ASSEFGRSTEAF
TRBV19,ASSTGSGNTIY
TRBV7-3,ASSLGNRGYT
TRBV5-6,ASSADRARSTEAF
TRBV13,ASSVYARGAESYEQY